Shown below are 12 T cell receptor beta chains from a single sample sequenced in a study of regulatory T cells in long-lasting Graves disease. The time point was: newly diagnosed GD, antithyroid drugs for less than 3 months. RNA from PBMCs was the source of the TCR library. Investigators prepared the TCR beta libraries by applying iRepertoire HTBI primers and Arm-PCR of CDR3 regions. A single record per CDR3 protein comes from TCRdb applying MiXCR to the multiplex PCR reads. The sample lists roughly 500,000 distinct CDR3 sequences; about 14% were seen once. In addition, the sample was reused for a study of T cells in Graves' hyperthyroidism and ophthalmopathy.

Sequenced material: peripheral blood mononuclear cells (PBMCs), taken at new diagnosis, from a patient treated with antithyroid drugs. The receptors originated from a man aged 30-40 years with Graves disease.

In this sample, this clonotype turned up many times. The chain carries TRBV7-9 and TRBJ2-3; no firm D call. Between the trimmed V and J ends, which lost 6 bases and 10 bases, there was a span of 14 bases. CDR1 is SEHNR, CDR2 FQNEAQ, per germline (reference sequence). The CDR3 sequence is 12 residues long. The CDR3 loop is CASRARVRAQYF. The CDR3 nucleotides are TGTGCCAGCAGGGCTAGAGTGCGTGCGCAGTATTTT.

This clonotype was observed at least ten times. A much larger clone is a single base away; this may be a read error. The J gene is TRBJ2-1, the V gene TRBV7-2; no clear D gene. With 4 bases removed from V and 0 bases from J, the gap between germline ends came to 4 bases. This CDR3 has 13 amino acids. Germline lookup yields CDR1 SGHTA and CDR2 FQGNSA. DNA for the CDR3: TGTGCCAGCAGCTCCTTCTCCTACAATGAGCAGTTCTTC. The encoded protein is CASSSFSYNEQFF.

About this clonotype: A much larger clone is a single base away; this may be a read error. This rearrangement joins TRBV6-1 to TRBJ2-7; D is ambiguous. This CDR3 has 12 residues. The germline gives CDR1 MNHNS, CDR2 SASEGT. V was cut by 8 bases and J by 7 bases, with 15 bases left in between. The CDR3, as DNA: TGTGCCAGCCGCAGTATCTACAATGAGCAGTACTTC. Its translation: CASRSIYNEQYF.

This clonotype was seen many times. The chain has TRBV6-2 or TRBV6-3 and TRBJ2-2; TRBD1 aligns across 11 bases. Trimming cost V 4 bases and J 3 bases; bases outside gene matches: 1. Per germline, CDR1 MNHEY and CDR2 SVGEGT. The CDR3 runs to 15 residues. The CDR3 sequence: CASSWTGGHTGELFF. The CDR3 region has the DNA TGTGCCAGCAGTTGGACAGGGGGCCACACCGGGGAGCTGTTTTTT.

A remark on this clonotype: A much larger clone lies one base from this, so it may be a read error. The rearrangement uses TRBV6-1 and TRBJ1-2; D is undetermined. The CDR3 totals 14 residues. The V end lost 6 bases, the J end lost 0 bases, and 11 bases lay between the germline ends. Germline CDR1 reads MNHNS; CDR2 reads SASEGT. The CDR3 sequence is CASSRRRANYGYTF. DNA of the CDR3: TGTGCCAGCAGCCGCCGTCGGGCTAACTATGGCTACACCTTC.

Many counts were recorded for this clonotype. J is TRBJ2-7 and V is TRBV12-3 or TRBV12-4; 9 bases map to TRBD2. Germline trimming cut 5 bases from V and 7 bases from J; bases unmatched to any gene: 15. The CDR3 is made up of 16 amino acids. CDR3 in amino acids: CASSDRLAVIRGEQYF. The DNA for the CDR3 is TGTGCCAGCAGTGACAGACTAGCGGTTATCAGAGGGGAGCAGTACTTC.

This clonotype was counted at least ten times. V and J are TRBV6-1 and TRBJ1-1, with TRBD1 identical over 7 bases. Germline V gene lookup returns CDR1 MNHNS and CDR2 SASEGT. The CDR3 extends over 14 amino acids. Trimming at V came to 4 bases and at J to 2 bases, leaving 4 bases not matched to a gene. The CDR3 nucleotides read TGTGCCAGCAGTGCGGGACAGAGTAACACTGAAGCTTTCTTT. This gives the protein CASSAGQSNTEAFF.

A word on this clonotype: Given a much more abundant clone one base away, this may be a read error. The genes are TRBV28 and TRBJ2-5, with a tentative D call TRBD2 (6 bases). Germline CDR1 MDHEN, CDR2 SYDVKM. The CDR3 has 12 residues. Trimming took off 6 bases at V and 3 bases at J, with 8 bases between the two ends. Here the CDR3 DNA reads TGTGCCAGCAGGGACTACGAAGAGACCCAGTACTTC. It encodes CASRDYEETQYF.

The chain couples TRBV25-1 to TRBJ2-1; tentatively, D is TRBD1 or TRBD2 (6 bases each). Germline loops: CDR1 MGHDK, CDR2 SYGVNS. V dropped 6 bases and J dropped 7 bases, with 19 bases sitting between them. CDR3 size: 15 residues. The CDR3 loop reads CASRGAGNAGNEQFF. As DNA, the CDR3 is TGTGCCAGCAGGGGGGCGGGGAACGCGGGGAATGAGCAGTTCTTC.

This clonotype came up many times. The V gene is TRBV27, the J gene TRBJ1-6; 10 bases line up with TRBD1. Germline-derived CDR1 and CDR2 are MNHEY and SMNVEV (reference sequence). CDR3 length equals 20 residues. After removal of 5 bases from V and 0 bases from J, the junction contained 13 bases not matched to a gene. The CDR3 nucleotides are TGTGCCAGCAGTCGTCGGGACAGGGGAATGAAAAGCTCCTATAATTCACCCCTCCACTTT. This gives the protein CASSRRDRGMKSSYNSPLHF.

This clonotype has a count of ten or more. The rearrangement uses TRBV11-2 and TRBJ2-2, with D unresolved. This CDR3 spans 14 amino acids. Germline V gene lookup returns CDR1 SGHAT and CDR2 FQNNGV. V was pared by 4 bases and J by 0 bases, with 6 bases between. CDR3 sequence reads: CASSSNANTGELFF. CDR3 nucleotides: TGTGCCAGCAGCTCAAACGCGAACACCGGGGAGCTGTTTTTT.

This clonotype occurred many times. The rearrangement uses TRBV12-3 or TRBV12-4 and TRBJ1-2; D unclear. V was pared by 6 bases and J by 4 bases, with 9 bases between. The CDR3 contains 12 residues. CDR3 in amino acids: CASSYLGYGYTF. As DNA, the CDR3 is TGTGCCAGCAGCTACCTGGGCTATGGCTACACCTTC.